Given below is one T cell receptor (beta chain) in context. In its sample, this clone was seen a few times. No cognate antigen has been identified for it. Qualities for individual bases were not recorded, and no much larger clone is one base off. The receptor library was made with the immunoSEQ multiplex PCR assay. For the multiplex PCR, a mixture combining 60 forward primers for TCR Vbeta segments and 13 reverse primers for TCR Jbeta segments was used. The CDR3 region of rearranged TCR beta genes was amplified from genomic DNA by a multiplex PCR assay. The amplified TCR beta libraries were sequenced on the Illumina HiSeq System as 87-base-pair reads. On the authors' methods: In a later analysis, 80 million or so unique TCR beta chains were counted across the roughly 670 repertoires, and roughly 10 million of these chains were shared by at least two donors. Raw reads were error-corrected and collapsed into unique sequences with a nearest-neighbor algorithm that merged closely related sequences to remove PCR and sequencing errors. Alignment of CDR3 sequences to IMGT reference sequences was used to assign V, D and J gene segments. For a sequence to be retained, at least a six-nucleotide match to both a V gene segment and a J gene segment was required. A rearrangement was called productive if the CDR3 had no stop codons and remained in frame with V and J, and every other rearrangement was called non-productive. Following IMGT convention, CDR3 was defined as the stretch from the second conserved V-encoded cysteine up to the conserved J-encoded phenylalanine. The earlier analysis of more than 450 of the donors excluded sequences that lacked an unambiguous match to a single V gene segment. An earlier analysis of 587 of the donors called V segments functional above 56.7% productive rearrangements and segregating when the between-donor standard deviation exceeded 5%. A statistical classification framework was built for diagnosing cytomegalovirus status from the catalog of TCR beta chain sequences. V and J gene assignment, in a later analysis, came from comparing TCR nucleotide sequences with IMGT/GENE-DB human TR gene sequences. The TCRdist pipeline was used in a later analysis to assign CDR3 sequences and most-parsimonious VDJ recombination scenarios. In a later analysis, every TCR beta chain was defined by the combination of its CDR3 amino acid sequence and its V-gene family, and reads without a unique V-gene family were dropped. A later analysis removed 592 highly shared, low-generation-probability nucleotide sequences to deal with suspected cross-contamination and a sequencing artifact. In a later analysis, a clonal expansion index was calculated for each public chain from normalized within-repertoire ranks of inferred template counts. Generation probabilities in a later analysis came from a VDJ recombination model fitted to out-of-frame rearrangements, and those results were checked against IGoR. Hypergeometric tests were used in a later analysis to score TCR-TCR, TCR-HLA and TCR-CMV co-occurrence, with a repertoire-size bias correction applied to the TCR pairs. False discovery rates were estimated in a later analysis by permuting HLA or CMV assignments 20 times. In a later analysis, co-occurring TCRs were grouped using DBSCAN, with TCRdist sequence similarity added in when clustering inside HLA-allele-positive subsets. Co-occurrence clustering excluded repertoires with fewer than 30,000 or more than 120,000 public chains, plus five with anomalous nucleotide sharing. The table was pulled from immuneACCESS by TCRdb, which kept in-frame rearrangements only. Such tables lose some clones; where checked, under half of the loss comes from unresolved V genes, and the rest has no known cause. D and trimming were read from the DNA, whereas the V and J calls and clone size are those reported in that table. The sample table lists 80,000 or so clones, under 70% of them with a count of one. Around 5.8% of the sample comes from the top ten.

This record comes from a study of cytomegalovirus exposure and HLA in healthy donors (dated 2017 in TCRdb). At the level of the whole study: An earlier analysis of 587 of the donors reported roughly 270 Gb of sequence data and roughly 100 million unique TCR beta sequences from 150 million to 200 million T cells. Around 330 gigabases of sequencing data and tens of millions of unique TCR sequences made up an early release that covered fewer than 650 HLA-typed donors. A later genetic analysis took genome-wide SNP genotypes for about three fifths of the roughly 670 donors and used that subset as a discovery cohort. In an earlier analysis of 550 to 700 of the donors, high-throughput TCR beta sequencing was used to judge whether each TCR beta V gene segment behaved as functional or pseudogenic. HLA typing included class I and class II loci at four-digit resolution. Of the 300 to 450 genotyped donors, roughly 80% fell in the genetic ancestry cluster associated with self-reported Caucasian donors. The aim of the study was to test whether cataloging public T cell receptors could identify signatures of past pathogen exposure. A few DR-DQ haplotypes were handled as single units for association and clustering because linkage in the cohort was strong. Every discovery cohort repertoire had been produced on one sequencing platform. Among 300 to 450 genotyped donors of the cohort, an average of around 240,000 unique TCR beta nucleotide sequences were sequenced per donor, 15% to 20% of them non-productive. In a later analysis, previously published TCR beta repertoires from about 670 donors were re-analyzed and high-resolution HLA genotyping was added so that TCR occurrence patterns could be studied. Donor age, sex, ethnicity and CMV serostatus were compiled alongside the repertoire data. The study used immunosequencing to profile the T cell repertoires of approximately 640 subjects and linked those repertoires to cytomegalovirus serostatus. In the later analysis, no new phenotypic data were used to find candidate immune exposures; instead, reliance was placed on TCR beta sequences and their occurrence across donors. Typing coverage varied by locus: roughly 629-640 donors for A, B, C, DRB1 and DQB1; approximately 500 for DQA1; more than 600 for DPA1; roughly 450 for DPB1. Besides the first cohort of about 730 subjects, a separate validation cohort made up of 120 different subjects was used. High-throughput TCR immunosequencing, statistical association of individual TCRs with disease status, and machine learning were combined to predict cytomegalovirus infection status. Study-level results and caveats: The authors suggested that the approach could potentially be extended to other disease states and immunological phenotypes. HLA typing was unavailable for some donors at each locus, so association tests used only the typed subset. This cohort had only TCR beta chains sequenced, and the lack of alpha or paired-chain data limited which features could be detected. The study listed 150 to 200 TCR beta chains as associated with cytomegalovirus. In an earlier analysis of approximately 600 of the donors, most TCR beta V segments were observed in productive rearrangements about 90% or about 30% of the time, broadly matching IMGT annotations. Roughly uniform sequencing depth across donors was assumed in presence/absence analyses, although this assumption may not hold. A later analysis found that HLA-associated TCR beta chains were more clonally expanded and had lower generation probabilities than equally common non-associated chains. In a later analysis, around 15,000 TCR beta sequences were associated with specific HLA alleles at a false discovery rate of 0.05. A further reported finding was that TCR beta sequences accurately predicted the HLA-A and HLA-B alleles for most subjects in the first cohort. A later genetic analysis associated a missense DCLRE1C variant with V-gene and J-gene trimming of TCR beta chains, and an independent cohort replicated the association. Most TCR sequences were observed very rarely across donors, whereas some public TCRs were present in many individuals. Linkage disequilibrium might explain the correlated functional status among segregating V segments, but an unknown experimental factor could not be excluded. In vitro tests confirmed that a few of the cytomegalovirus-associated TCR beta chains recognize cytomegalovirus antigens. A cluster of highly shared sequence variants was judged likely to be a technical artifact of the sequencing pipeline. According to a later analysis, most CMV-associated TCR beta chains appeared to be HLA-restricted, and the HLA associations seemed to be driven largely by CMV exposure. Strong co-occurrence of HLA alleles, especially DR and DQ, made assigning TCR associations to individual alleles difficult. In a later analysis, TCR association rates were found to vary across HLA loci, with the most associated TCRs seen for DRB1 alleles and the fewest for HLA-C alleles. The classifier was reported to diagnose cytomegalovirus status with high specificity and sensitivity in both the original cohort and the validation cohort. Because counts were too low, 15 to 20 rarely observed V segments, including chromosome 9 orphons, were left out of the earlier analysis of several hundred of the donors. A later genetic analysis reported fewer N-insertions in productive TCRs among donors in an Asian-associated ancestry cluster than the approximately 670-donor mean. Immune exposure information for the cohort was limited to CMV serostatus. A later analysis reported that several top co-occurrence clusters appeared linked to parvovirus B19, influenza, CMV and Epstein-Barr virus. Some IMGT-functional V segments, including TRBV6-2 and TRBV6-3, could not be told apart with the 87-base-pair reads, so those segments were excluded.

The CDR3, cysteine through phenylalanine, is 14 amino acids long. Solely the CDR3 DNA is kept, with 42 bases framed from the first base. V lost 3 bases and J lost 2 bases, and the count of bases not matched to a germline gene is 1. CDR1 and CDR2 are read off the germline V gene (reference sequence) as LNHDA and SQIVND. In total, approximately 700 healthy bone marrow donors made up the cohort. All cohort members were sampled while nominally healthy, although unrecorded immune exposures were likely present. The donor tested CMV seropositive and was one of the 289 seropositive cohort members. Every donor gave a peripheral blood sample, and the peripheral blood mononuclear cells from that sample were used for TCR beta sequencing. The Qiagen DNeasy Blood Extraction Kit was used to extract genomic DNA from the blood cell samples.

What was sequenced was PBMCs. Recombination connected TRBV19 to TRBJ1-5, and TRBD1 aligns with 7 junction nucleotides. This receptor was taken from a man in his thirties or forties in good health and CMV-seropositive. The CDR3 reads CASSIGTGNQPQHF. The nucleotide sequence is given as TGTGCCAGTAGTATCGGGACAGGCAATCAGCCCCAGCATTTT. With the portions outside the CDR3 filled from the reference TRBV19 and TRBJ1-5 genes, the complete variable region becomes DGGITQSPKYLFRKEGQNVTLSCEQNLNHDAMYWYRQDPGQGLRLIYYSQIVNDFQKGDIAEGYSVSREKKESFPLTVTSAQKNPTAFYLCASSIGTGNQPQHFGDGTRLSIL.